The clone carrying this TCR beta chain was seen a few times. What it binds is not known. These data originate in a study of cytomegalovirus exposure and HLA in healthy donors. CDR3 length: 12 amino acids. Germline CDR1 and CDR2: LNHNV and YYDKDF (reference sequence). The V gene end was trimmed by 3 bases and the J gene end by 4 bases; junction bases not matched to a gene: 0. The PCR was carried out with 60 Vbeta primers and 13 Jbeta primers. Only in-frame clones appear in the TCRdb table, and some are missing; sequencing was by immunoSEQ multiplex PCR. The data contain some 100,000 clones, around 80% of them singletons. Study-level results: Some V segments, TRBV6-2 and TRBV6-3 among them, were indistinguishable and were therefore excluded. In vitro data verified a few CMV-associated chains as specific for CMV antigens.

The source of this sequence is a young woman in good health and CMV-seronegative. The V gene is TRBV15, the J gene TRBJ2-7; 7 bases align to TRBD2. Sequenced sample: PBMCs. CDR3 loop: CATSSGGYEQYF. The CDR3 DNA follows: TGTGCCACCAGCAGCGGGGGGTACGAGCAGTACTTC. The variable domain in full, with the rest retrieved from reference TRBV15 and TRBJ2-7, is DAMVIQNPRYQVTQFGKPVTLSCSQTLNHNVMYWYQQKSSQAPKLLFHYYDKDFNNEADTPDNFQSRRPNTSFCFLDIRSPGLGDTAMYLCATSSGGYEQYFGPGTRLTVT.